This TCR beta chain was captured in a study of blood T cell repertoires in COVID-19. The overall study: Sites across the United States, Italy and Spain contributed samples from acute and convalescent COVID-19. From T cells, B-cell-depleted T cells, or PBMCs came the material, which was cDNA or gDNA.

Data came from immunoSEQ multiplex PCR; TCRdb stores just in-frame clones and leaves some out. The sample holds roughly 140,000 clones, 65% to 85% seen once. This CDR3 contains 13 residues. Germline values: CDR1 SSHAT, CDR2 FNYEAQ (reference sequence). The ends were cut back, 6 bases at V and 9 bases at J, with 12 bases in the middle. This clone was detected a few times. The chain combines TRBV7-7 with TRBJ1-6, with unresolved D. The TCR comes from a woman aged 50 to 65 with acute or convalescent COVID-19. Sequencing used peripheral blood. Here the CDR3 DNA reads TGTGCCAGCAGTAGCACATCTGGTTCACCCCTCCACTTT. Its protein product is CASSSTSGSPLHF.